The 11 T cell receptor beta chains given below trace back to one sample, sequenced in a study of vaccination and CD4 T cells after COVID-19. Their recognized antigens are unknown. The treatment is: roughly nine-day PBMC culture with coronavirus spike peptide pools or control peptides (ViraFEST assay). The study sequenced cultured CD4+ T cell DNA using the Oncomine TCR Beta short-read assay. MiXCR, run by TCRdb on the PCR reads, gives a single entry per CDR3 protein. The sample consists of about 20,000 distinct CDR3 sequences, around 53% of them appearing once. Specimen: CD4+ T cells from blood, cultured in vitro. The receptors shown here come from a human donor who had recovered from COVID-19.

The genes are TRBV19 and TRBJ2-1; 7 bases align to TRBD2. Germline lookup yields CDR1 LNHDA and CDR2 SQIVND (reference sequence). The CDR3 is 15 residues long. V was pared by 5 bases and J by 6 bases, with 10 bases of the junction left unmatched. CDR3 amino acids: CASSGSIAGRNEQFF. The DNA for the CDR3 is TGTGCCAGTAGTGGATCGATAGCGGGTCGCAATGAGCAGTTCTTC.

This clonotype has only a few counts. The junction differs from germline at one of its ends, possibly a read error. The chain couples TRBV11-3 to TRBJ1-1, with D possibly TRBD1 on 5 matching bases. The CDR3 is 16 residues long. Per the germline V gene, CDR1 is SGHNT and CDR2 is YENEEA. For the CDR3, the DNA is TGTGCCAGCAGCCTAGACGGTGGGGGGTCGAACACTGAAGCTTTCTTT. As protein: CASSLDGGGSNTEAFF.

The chain carries TRBV20-1 and TRBJ2-5; D is perhaps TRBD1 (5 bases). V gave up 6 bases and J gave up 2 bases, with 13 bases separating them. Germline V lookup: CDR1 DFQATT, CDR2 SNEGSKA (reference sequence). The length of the CDR3 is 13 residues. The CDR3 nucleotides are TGCAGTGCGCACCAAGGGGAACAAGAGACCCAGTACTTC. Residues: CSAHQGEQETQYF.

This clonotype was seen a handful of times. The chain carries TRBV20-1 and TRBJ1-5; TRBD1 aligns across 7 bases. This CDR3 has 16 amino acids. From germline, CDR1 is DFQATT and CDR2 SNEGSKA (reference sequence). V was clipped by 5 bases and J by 2 bases; unmatched bases: 12. CDR3 sequence (DNA): TGCAGTGCTTGGGTAAGACAGGGTCAAGGCAATCAGCCCCAGCATTTT. Encoded protein: CSAWVRQGQGNQPQHF.

The V and J genes are TRBV7-8 and TRBJ2-3; 10 positions match TRBD2. CDR1 SGHVS and CDR2 FQNEAQ come from the germline V gene. The CDR3 totals 16 residues. V shed 1 base and J 6 bases; nucleotides not matched to a gene: 7. CDR3 in amino acids: CASSLGLAGVGDTQYF. The CDR3 DNA is TGTGCCAGCAGCTTAGGGCTAGCGGGGGTCGGGGATACGCAGTATTTT. Looking up the rest from reference TRBV7-8 and TRBJ2-3 gives the full variable domain: GAGVSQSPRYKVAKRGQDVALRCDPISGHVSLFWYQQALGQGPEFLTYFQNEAQLDKSGLPSDRFFAERPEGSVSTLKIQRTQQEDSAVYLCASSLGLAGVGDTQYFGPGTRLTVL.

The gene calls are TRBV19 and TRBJ1-5; the D gene is possibly TRBD1 (5 bases). The V gene's germline CDR1 is LNHDA and CDR2 SQIVND (reference sequence). The CDR3 covers 18 residues. Trimming cost V 0 bases and J 4 bases, with 19 bases left between them. This CDR3 reads CASSIEGPQTLTNQPQHF. The CDR3 DNA reads TGTGCCAGTAGTATAGAGGGGCCCCAGACGCTAACAAATCAGCCCCAGCATTTT.

This clonotype was counted only a few times. The J gene is TRBJ2-7, the V gene TRBV7-2; 7 bases align to TRBD1. The CDR3 spans 11 residues. Germline CDR1 is SGHTA and CDR2 is FQGNSA. After removal of 6 bases from V and 8 bases from J, the junction contained 4 bases not matched to a gene. Written as DNA, the CDR3 is TGTGCCAGCAGTAGGGACAGACAGCAGTACTTC. This codes for CASSRDRQQYF.

A few counts support this clonotype. CDR3 region: CASSWPRHTTNEKLFF. As DNA, the CDR3 is TGTGCCAGCAGTTGGCCCAGACACACGACTAATGAAAAACTGTTTTTT. The chain joins TRBV27 to TRBJ1-4, with D hard to call. The germline V gene encodes CDR1 MNHEY and CDR2 SMNVEV (reference sequence). V was trimmed by 4 bases and J by 2 bases, leaving 14 bases between them. This CDR3 comprises 16 residues. The entire variable domain, with the rest obtained from reference TRBV27 and TRBJ1-4, is as follows: EAQVTQNPRYLITVTGKKLTVTCSQNMNHEYMSWYRQDPGLGLRQIYYSMNVEVTDKGDVPEGYKVSRKEKRNFPLILESPSPNQTSLYFCASSWPRHTTNEKLFFGSGTQLSVL.

This clonotype was recorded once. The rearrangement uses TRBV7-3 and TRBJ1-2; the D is unclear. The V end lost 1 base, the J end lost 2 bases, and 5 bases lay between the germline ends. The CDR3 loop spans 13 amino acids. Germline V gene sequence: CDR1 SGHTA, CDR2 FQGTGA. The CDR3 sequence is CASSLNRNYGYTF. DNA of the CDR3: TGTGCCAGCAGCTTAAACCGAAACTATGGCTACACCTTC.

This clonotype was found a few times. This chain connects TRBV11-3 to TRBJ2-4, with a tentative D call TRBD1 (5 bases). V was clipped by 5 bases and J by 6 bases, with 8 bases between them. Germline V gene data show CDR1 as SGHNT and CDR2 as YENEEA. The CDR3 totals 12 residues. For the CDR3, the DNA is TGTGCCAGCAGCCTGGGGCCAAACATTCAGTACTTC. It encodes CASSLGPNIQYF.

The chain recombines TRBV20-1 with TRBJ1-1; 7 bases line up with TRBD1. V was clipped by 5 bases and J by 6 bases; unmatched bases: 12. The CDR3 sequence is 14 residues long. Germline loops: CDR1 DFQATT, CDR2 SNEGSKA (reference sequence). CDR3 coding DNA: TGCAGTGCTCGACAGGGTTCAGGGGGAGCTGAAGCTTTCTTT. The encoded protein is CSARQGSGGAEAFF.